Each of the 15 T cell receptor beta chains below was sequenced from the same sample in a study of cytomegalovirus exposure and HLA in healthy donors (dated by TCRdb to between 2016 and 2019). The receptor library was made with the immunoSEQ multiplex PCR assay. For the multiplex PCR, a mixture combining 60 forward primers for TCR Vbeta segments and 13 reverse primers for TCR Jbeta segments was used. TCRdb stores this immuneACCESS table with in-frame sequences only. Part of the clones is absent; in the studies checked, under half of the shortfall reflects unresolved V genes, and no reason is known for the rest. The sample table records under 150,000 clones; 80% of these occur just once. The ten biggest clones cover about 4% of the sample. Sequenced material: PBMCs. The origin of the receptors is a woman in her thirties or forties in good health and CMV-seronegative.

CDR3 in amino acids: CASREGFRETQYF. CDR3 bases: TGCGCCAGCAGGGAGGGGTTTCGAGAGACCCAGTACTTC. The genes are TRBV5-1 and TRBJ2-5; TRBD2 is a possible D gene (6 bases). V lost 5 bases, J lost 4 bases, and 12 bases lay in between. Germline loops: CDR1 SGHRS, CDR2 YFSETQ. The CDR3 totals 13 residues.

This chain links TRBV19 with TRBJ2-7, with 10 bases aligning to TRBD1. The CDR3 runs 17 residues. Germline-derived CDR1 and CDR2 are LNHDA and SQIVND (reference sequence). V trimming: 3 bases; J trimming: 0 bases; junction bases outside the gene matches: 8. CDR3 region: CASSIVPGQGFSYEQYF. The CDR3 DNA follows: TGTGCCAGTAGTATCGTTCCGGGACAGGGGTTCTCCTACGAGCAGTACTTC.

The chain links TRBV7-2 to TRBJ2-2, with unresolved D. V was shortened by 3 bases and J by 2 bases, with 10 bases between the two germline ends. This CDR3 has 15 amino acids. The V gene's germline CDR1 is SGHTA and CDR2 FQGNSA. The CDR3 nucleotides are TGTGCCAGCAGCTTTGGGCAGCTAAACACCGGGGAGCTGTTTTTT. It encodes CASSFGQLNTGELFF.

CDR3 bases: TGTGCCAGCAGTAACGGGCCCCTCCACTTT. This translates into CASSNGPLHF. The V call is TRBV2, the J call TRBJ1-6; D is undetermined. The V end was cut by 5 bases, the J end by 13 bases, with 6 bases between. CDR3 size: 10 residues. Germline V gene lookup returns CDR1 SNHLY and CDR2 FYNNEI.

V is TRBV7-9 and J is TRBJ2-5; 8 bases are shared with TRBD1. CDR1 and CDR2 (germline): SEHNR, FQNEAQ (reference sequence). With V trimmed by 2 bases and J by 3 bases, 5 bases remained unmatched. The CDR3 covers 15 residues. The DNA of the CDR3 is TGTGCCAGCAGCTTACTTGGACAGGGTAAAGAGACCCAGTACTTC. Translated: CASSLLGQGKETQYF. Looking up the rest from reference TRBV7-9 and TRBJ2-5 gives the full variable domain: DTGVSQNPRHKITKRGQNVTFRCDPISEHNRLYWYRQTLGQGPEFLTYFQNEAQLEKSRLLSDRFSAERPKGSFSTLEIQRTEQGDSAMYLCASSLLGQGKETQYFGPGTRLLVL.

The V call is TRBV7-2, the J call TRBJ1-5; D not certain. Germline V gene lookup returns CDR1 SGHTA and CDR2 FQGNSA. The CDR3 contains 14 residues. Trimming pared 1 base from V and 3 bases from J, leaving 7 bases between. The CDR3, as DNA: TGTGCCAGCAGCTTAGTCCCAGACAATCAGCCCCAGCATTTT. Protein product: CASSLVPDNQPQHF.

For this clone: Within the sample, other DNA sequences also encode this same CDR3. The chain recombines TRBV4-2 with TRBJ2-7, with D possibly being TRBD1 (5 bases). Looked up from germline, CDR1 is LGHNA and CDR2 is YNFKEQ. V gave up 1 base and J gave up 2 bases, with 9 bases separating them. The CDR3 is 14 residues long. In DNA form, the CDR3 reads TGTGCCAGCAGCCAAGCAACAGGTGCCTACGAGCAGTACTTC. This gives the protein CASSQATGAYEQYF.

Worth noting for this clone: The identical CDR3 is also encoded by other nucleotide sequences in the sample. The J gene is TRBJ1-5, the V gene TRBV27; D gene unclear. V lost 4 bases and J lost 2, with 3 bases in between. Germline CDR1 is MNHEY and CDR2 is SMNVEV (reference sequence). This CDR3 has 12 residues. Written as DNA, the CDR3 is TGTGCCAGCAGTTCGGGCAATCAGCCCCAGCATTTT. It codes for CASSSGNQPQHF.

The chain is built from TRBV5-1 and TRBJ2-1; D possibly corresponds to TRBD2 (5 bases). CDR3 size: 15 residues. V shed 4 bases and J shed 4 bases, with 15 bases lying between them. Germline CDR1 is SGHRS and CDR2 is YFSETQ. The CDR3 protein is CASSLSGSEYNEQFF. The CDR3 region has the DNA TGCGCCAGCAGCCTAAGCGGCAGTGAATACAATGAGCAGTTCTTC.

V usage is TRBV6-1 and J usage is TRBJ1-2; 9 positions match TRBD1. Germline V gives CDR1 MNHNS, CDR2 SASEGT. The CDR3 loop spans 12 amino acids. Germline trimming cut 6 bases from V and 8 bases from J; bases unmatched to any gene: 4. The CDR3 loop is CASSDTGGGYTF. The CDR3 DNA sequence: TGTGCCAGCAGCGATACAGGGGGCGGCTACACCTTC.

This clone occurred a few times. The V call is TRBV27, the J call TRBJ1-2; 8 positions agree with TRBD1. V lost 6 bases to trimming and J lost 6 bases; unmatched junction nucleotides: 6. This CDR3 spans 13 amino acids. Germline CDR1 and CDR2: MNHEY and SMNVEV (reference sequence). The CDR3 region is CASSHWTGHGYTF. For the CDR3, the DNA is TGTGCCAGCAGCCACTGGACAGGGCATGGCTACACCTTC.

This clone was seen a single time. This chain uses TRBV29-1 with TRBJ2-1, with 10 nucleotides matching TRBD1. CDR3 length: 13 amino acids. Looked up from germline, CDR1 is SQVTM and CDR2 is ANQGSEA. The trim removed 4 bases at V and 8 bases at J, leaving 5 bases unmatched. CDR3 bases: TGCAGCGTTGCCGGGACAGGGGCATATGAGCAGTTCTTC. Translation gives CSVAGTGAYEQFF.

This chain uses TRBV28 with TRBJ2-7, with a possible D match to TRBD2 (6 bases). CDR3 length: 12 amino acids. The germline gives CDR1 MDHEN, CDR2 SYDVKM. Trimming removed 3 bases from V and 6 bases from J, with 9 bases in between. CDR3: CASSFGGGEQYF. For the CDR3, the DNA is TGTGCCAGCAGTTTTGGGGGAGGCGAGCAGTACTTC.

As DNA, the CDR3 is TGTGCCAGCTTTACATGGACAACTAACTATGGCTACACCTTC. Protein: CASFTWTTNYGYTF. The chain is built from TRBV6-5 and TRBJ1-2; D possibly corresponds to TRBD1 (5 bases). The CDR3 has 14 amino acids. V dropped 8 bases and J dropped 0 bases, with 13 bases sitting between them. The germline V gene encodes CDR1 MNHEY and CDR2 SVGAGI.

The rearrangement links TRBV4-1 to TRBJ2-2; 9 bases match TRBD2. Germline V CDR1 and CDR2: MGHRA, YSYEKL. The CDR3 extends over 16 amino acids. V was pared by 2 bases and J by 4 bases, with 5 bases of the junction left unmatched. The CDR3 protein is CASSQPSGGSTGELFF. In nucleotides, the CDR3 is TGCGCCAGCAGCCAACCGAGCGGGGGGAGCACCGGGGAGCTGTTTTTT.